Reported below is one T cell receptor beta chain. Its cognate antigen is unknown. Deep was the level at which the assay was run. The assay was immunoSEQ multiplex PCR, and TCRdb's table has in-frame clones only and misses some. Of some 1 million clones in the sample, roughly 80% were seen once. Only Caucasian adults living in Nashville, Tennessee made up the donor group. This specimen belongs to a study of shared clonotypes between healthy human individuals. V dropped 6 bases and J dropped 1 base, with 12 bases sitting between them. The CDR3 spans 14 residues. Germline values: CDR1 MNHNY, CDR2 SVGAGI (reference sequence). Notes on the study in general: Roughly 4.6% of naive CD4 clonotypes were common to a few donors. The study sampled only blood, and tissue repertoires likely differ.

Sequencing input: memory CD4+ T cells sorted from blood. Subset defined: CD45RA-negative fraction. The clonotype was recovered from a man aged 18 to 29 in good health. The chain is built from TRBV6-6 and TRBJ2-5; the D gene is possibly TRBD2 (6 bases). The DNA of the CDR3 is TGTGCCAGCAGCCCCGGGACTGCCCAAGAGACCCAGTACTTC. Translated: CASSPGTAQETQYF.